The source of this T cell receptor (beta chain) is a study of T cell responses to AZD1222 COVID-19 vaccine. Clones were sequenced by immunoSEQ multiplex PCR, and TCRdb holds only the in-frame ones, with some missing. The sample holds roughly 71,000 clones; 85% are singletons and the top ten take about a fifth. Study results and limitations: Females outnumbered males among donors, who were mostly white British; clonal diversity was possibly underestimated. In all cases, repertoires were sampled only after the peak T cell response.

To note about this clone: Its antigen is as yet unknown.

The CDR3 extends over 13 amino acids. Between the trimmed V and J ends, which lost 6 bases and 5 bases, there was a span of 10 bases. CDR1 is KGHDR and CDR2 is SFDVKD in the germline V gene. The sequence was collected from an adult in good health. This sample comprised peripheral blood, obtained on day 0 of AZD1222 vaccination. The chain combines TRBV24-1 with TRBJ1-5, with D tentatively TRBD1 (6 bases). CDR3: CATSPGAHQPQHF. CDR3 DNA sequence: TGTGCCACCAGTCCGGGGGCACATCAGCCCCAGCATTTT.